Listed below are T cell receptor beta chains from one sample, sequenced in a study of control samples from healthy donors and cancer patients. Method: immunoSEQ multiplex PCR; TCRdb's copy keeps in-frame clones and lacks some. Here the sample spans about 130,000 clones, roughly 89% being singletons. Sequenced material: blood. All receptors come from a man aged 18 to 30 in good health. Each CDR3 is given with its conserved first and last residue. The D gene is left open where the match is weak. Clone sizes are given selectively: once, few, many, or a class where the clone is expanded.

TRBV3-1/TRBV3-2	-	-	TRBJ2-7	CASSQEWRFSYEQYF	TGTGCCAGCAGCCAAGAGTGGCGGTTCTCCTACGAGCAGTACTTC
TRBV24-1	-	-	TRBJ2-2	CATSDTGTRELFF	TGTGCCACCAGTGATACCGGGACGAGGGAGCTGTTTTTT
TRBV5-1	TRBD2	-	TRBJ2-1	CASRVAGAFNEQFF	TGCGCCAGCAGAGTAGCGGGGGCCTTCAATGAGCAGTTCTTC
TRBV2	-	-	TRBJ1-1	CASRSSKGFTEAFF	TGTGCCAGCAGGTCTAGTAAGGGATTCACTGAAGCTTTCTTT
TRBV7-2	TRBD1	-	TRBJ2-7	CASSLEGTGGYEQYF	TGTGCCAGCAGCTTAGAGGGGACAGGGGGCTACGAGCAGTACTTC
TRBV6-6	-	-	TRBJ1-6	CASSYYARDSPLHF	TGTGCCAGCAGTTATTACGCCAGGGATTCACCCCTCCACTTT
TRBV2	-	-	TRBJ1-3	CASSEQGSGNTIYF	TGTGCCAGCAGTGAACAGGGGTCGGGAAACACCATATATTTT
TRBV10-2	TRBD1	-	TRBJ1-2	CATLPGQGDGNYGYTF	TGCGCCACCCTGCCGGGACAGGGGGATGGAAACTATGGCTACACCTTC
TRBV27	TRBD1	once	TRBJ1-4	CASSFTGGKEKLFF	TGTGCCAGCAGTTTTACAGGGGGCAAGGAAAAACTGTTTTTT
TRBV6-5	-	-	TRBJ1-2	CASTQDPAPYGYTF	TGTGCCAGCACCCAGGACCCGGCCCCTTATGGCTACACCTTC
TRBV2	-	-	TRBJ1-2	CASSELLYGYTF	TGTGCCAGCAGTGAATTGCTCTATGGCTACACCTTC
TRBV21-1	-	-	TRBJ1-1	CASSKPSGQIRMRTEAFF	TGTGCCAGCAGCAAACCCTCGGGACAGATTAGAATGAGGACTGAAGCTTTCTTT
TRBV6-5	-	-	TRBJ1-1	CASTPIGGAEAFF	TGTGCCAGCACCCCCATAGGGGGGGCTGAAGCTTTCTTT
TRBV6-6	TRBD2	few	TRBJ2-1	CASSYGTRMGHNEQFF	TGTGCCAGCAGTTACGGGACTAGAATGGGGCACAATGAGCAGTTCTTC
TRBV24-1	-	-	TRBJ1-6	CATSDPVPQPLHF	TGTGCCACCAGTGACCCCGTCCCTCAACCCCTCCACTTT
TRBV10-3	-	few	TRBJ1-6	CAISESGYNSPLHF	TGTGCCATCAGTGAGTCAGGGTATAATTCACCCCTCCACTTT
TRBV4-1	-	-	TRBJ1-3	CASSQDLVAAGNTIYF	TGCGCCAGCAGCCAAGATCTGGTGGCAGCTGGAAACACCATATATTTT
TRBV2	-	-	TRBJ1-1	CASSPSDSYTEAFF	TGTGCCAGCAGTCCCAGCGACAGCTACACTGAAGCTTTCTTT
TRBV19	-	once	TRBJ2-2	CASRNQGSSGELFF	TGTGCCAGTAGGAACCAGGGATCCTCCGGGGAGCTGTTTTTT
TRBV19	TRBD1	-	TRBJ1-1	CASTPGTGDAGTEAFF	TGTGCCAGTACCCCCGGGACAGGCGATGCAGGCACTGAAGCTTTCTTT
TRBV6-5	-	-	TRBJ2-6	CASTSPSGANVLTF	TGTGCCAGCACAAGTCCCTCTGGGGCCAACGTCCTGACTTTC
TRBV4-1	-	-	TRBJ2-2	CATGDQNTGELFF	TGCGCCACCGGGGACCAGAACACCGGGGAGCTGTTTTTT
TRBV25-1	-	-	TRBJ1-2	CASIGTEANYGYTF	TGTGCCAGCATCGGGACGGAAGCTAACTATGGCTACACCTTC
TRBV6-6	-	-	TRBJ1-1	CASSYSTNTEAFF	TGTGCCAGCAGTTACTCCACGAACACTGAAGCTTTCTTT
TRBV15	-	-	TRBJ2-5	CATSRTRQQPTQYF	TGTGCCACCAGCAGAACGCGACAGCAACCGACCCAGTACTTC
TRBV5-5	-	-	TRBJ1-1	CASSFPDRNTEAFF	TGTGCCAGCAGCTTCCCCGACAGGAACACTGAAGCTTTCTTT
TRBV13	-	-	TRBJ1-2	CASSLDVRPYGYTF	TGTGCCAGCAGCTTAGATGTCAGGCCGTATGGCTACACCTTC
TRBV6-2/TRBV6-3	-	-	TRBJ2-7	CASSYTAYEQYF	TGTGCCAGCAGTTATACAGCTTACGAGCAGTACTTC
TRBV6-6	TRBD2	-	TRBJ2-5	CASSYSGQGGQETQYF	TGTGCCAGCAGTTACTCTGGCCAGGGAGGGCAAGAGACCCAGTACTTC
TRBV20-1	TRBD2	-	TRBJ2-1	CSASKTSGGVTYNEQFF	TGCAGTGCTAGTAAGACTAGCGGGGGGGTTACCTACAATGAGCAGTTCTTC
TRBV6-5	-	-	TRBJ2-2	CASSYQPPNTGELFF	TGTGCCAGCAGTTACCAGCCCCCGAACACCGGGGAGCTGTTTTTT
TRBV5-1	-	few	TRBJ1-2	CASSLDRAGYTF	TGCGCCAGCAGCTTGGACAGGGCTGGCTACACCTTC
TRBV14	-	once	TRBJ2-7	CASSHRVRRTYEQYF	TGTGCCAGCAGCCACAGGGTTCGTCGTACCTACGAGCAGTACTTC
TRBV18	TRBD1	-	TRBJ2-7	CVSSPAGTGVLYEQYF	TGTGTCAGCTCACCAGCCGGGACAGGGGTTCTCTACGAGCAGTACTTC
TRBV27	-	-	TRBJ1-6	CASSLIGGNSPLHF	TGTGCCAGCAGTTTAATAGGGGGTAATTCACCCCTCCACTTT
TRBV13	TRBD2	-	TRBJ2-7	CASSQGGLAGYIPGSYGYEQYF	TGTGCCAGCAGCCAGGGGGGGCTAGCGGGGTATATTCCTGGTTCTTATGGCTACGAGCAGTACTTC
TRBV5-6	-	-	TRBJ2-7	CASSSWGGYEQYF	TGTGCCAGCAGTTCATGGGGCGGCTACGAGCAGTACTTC
TRBV2	-	-	TRBJ1-4	CASSDRGKLFF	TGTGCCAGCAGTGATCGGGGAAAACTGTTTTTT
TRBV24-1	TRBD1	-	TRBJ2-2	CATSEQGADTGELFF	TGTGCCACCAGCGAACAGGGGGCGGACACCGGGGAGCTGTTTTTT
TRBV6-4	-	-	TRBJ1-2	CASSAEPGSWTRGYTF	TGTGCCAGCAGTGCCGAGCCGGGATCTTGGACAAGGGGCTACACCTTC
TRBV4-1	TRBD2	-	TRBJ2-3	CASSLPGLAGAQHLYTDTQYF	TGCGCCAGCAGCCTTCCCGGCCTAGCGGGGGCGCAACATCTCTACACAGATACGCAGTATTTT
TRBV19	-	-	TRBJ1-1	CASTSLLRRGYTEAFF	TGTGCCAGTACCTCTCTCCTACGGCGGGGATACACTGAAGCTTTCTTT
TRBV10-3	TRBD1	-	TRBJ2-7	CAISVGNRGQYEQYF	TGTGCCATCAGTGTTGGGAACAGGGGGCAATACGAGCAGTACTTC
TRBV6-5	-	-	TRBJ2-6	CASRQGPGANVLTF	TGTGCCAGCAGGCAGGGGCCTGGGGCCAACGTCCTGACTTTC
TRBV30	-	-	TRBJ1-4	CAWIGGTNEKLFF	TGTGCCTGGATTGGGGGTACTAATGAAAAACTGTTTTTT
TRBV5-1	TRBD1	-	TRBJ2-7	CASSPGQTYEQYF	TGCGCCAGCAGCCCGGGACAGACCTACGAGCAGTACTTC
TRBV5-6	-	-	TRBJ1-5	CASSLWRASRSNQPQHF	TGTGCCAGCAGCTTATGGAGGGCCTCTAGGAGCAATCAGCCCCAGCATTTT
TRBV5-1	TRBD2	-	TRBJ2-5	CASSLAPRGGLASQETQYF	TGCGCCAGCAGCTTGGCCCCACGAGGGGGACTAGCGAGCCAAGAGACCCAGTACTTC
TRBV5-6	TRBD1	-	TRBJ2-7	CASSIPGQSYEQYF	TGTGCCAGCAGCATACCGGGACAGTCCTACGAGCAGTACTTC
TRBV11-2	-	-	TRBJ2-2	CASSLTRANTGELFF	TGTGCCAGCAGCTTAACCAGAGCGAACACCGGGGAGCTGTTTTTT
TRBV6-5	-	once	TRBJ2-7	CASSYRLFPGAYEQYF	TGTGCCAGCAGTTACCGACTCTTCCCTGGGGCCTACGAGCAGTACTTC
TRBV2	TRBD2	-	TRBJ2-3	CASSPGLVGDTQYF	TGTGCCAGCAGTCCTGGACTAGTTGGAGATACGCAGTATTTT
TRBV2	-	once	TRBJ2-1	CASSRGASSYNEQFF	TGTGCCAGCAGTAGAGGGGCCAGCTCCTACAATGAGCAGTTCTTC
TRBV4-1	-	-	TRBJ1-3	CASSQVSSGNTIYF	TGCGCCAGCAGCCAAGTGAGCTCTGGAAACACCATATATTTT
TRBV9	-	-	TRBJ2-3	CASSVNSEYTDTQYF	TGTGCCAGCAGCGTGAACAGCGAATATACAGATACGCAGTATTTT
TRBV6-5	-	-	TRBJ2-7	CASSSPGSYEQYF	TGTGCCAGCAGTTCTCCAGGGAGTTACGAGCAGTACTTC
TRBV5-1	-	-	TRBJ2-5	CASYGTAKETQYF	TGCGCCTCCTATGGGACGGCAAAAGAGACCCAGTACTTC
TRBV7-2	-	-	TRBJ1-2	CASSLVAGPQGYTF	TGTGCCAGCAGCTTAGTCGCAGGACCCCAGGGCTACACCTTC
TRBV9	-	-	TRBJ1-5	CASSGSGARGQPQHF	TGTGCCAGCAGCGGCTCGGGGGCCCGGGGTCAGCCCCAGCATTTT
TRBV6-1	-	-	TRBJ2-1	CASSEEFKGVTFHNEQFF	TGTGCCAGCAGTGAAGAATTTAAAGGGGTTACTTTCCACAATGAGCAGTTCTTC